This T cell receptor beta chain appears in the sequencing data of a study of T cells in Graves' hyperthyroidism and ophthalmopathy. Study observations and caveats: The model forecast ophthalmopathy, anticipating it by a median about six months before onset.

Over 18 months, lack of ophthalmopathy progression marked Graves' hyperthyroidism as stable. Diagnosing involved the use of clinical symptoms, serum thyroxine and TRAb, thyroid ultrasound and orbital computed tomography. RNA transcripts were the template for amplifying TCR beta CDR3 regions. Carried out on the TCR CDR3, a first-round RT-PCR used the HTBI primer set. TCRdb independently ran MiXCR on the multiplex PCR reads; one entry per CDR3 protein. The top ten hold about a third of the sample, which has 700,000 to 850,000 distinct CDR3 sequences, roughly a third seen once. The CDR3 totals 13 residues. Trimming took 5 bases from V and 12 from J; bases not matched to a gene: 12. Germline loops: CDR1 SGHVT, CDR2 SQSDAQ. Note on this clonotype: As yet, its antigen is unknown.

This rearrangement joins TRBV7-4 to TRBJ2-7; 8 nucleotides line up with TRBD1. The clonotype was recovered from a woman in her forties with Graves' hyperthyroidism. The sequenced sample consisted of blood. Here the CDR3 DNA reads TGTGCCAGCAGCCCCCGAGCAGGGGGCACCGTGTACTTC. As protein: CASSPRAGGTVYF.